A single sample is the source of the 29 T cell receptor beta chains below, sequenced in a study of blood T cell repertoires in COVID-19. Profiling relied on immunoSEQ multiplex PCR, and the TCRdb table lists in-frame clones only, not all of them. In the table there are 200,000 to 250,000 clones, roughly four fifths of which are singletons. Sequencing used peripheral blood. These receptors originate from a woman aged 55 to 70 with acute or convalescent COVID-19.

CDR3 DNA sequence: TGCGCCAGCAGCAAGGGACAGGTCCAGGGCACAGATACGCAGTATTTT. Translating gives CASSKGQVQGTDTQYF. The chain carries TRBV5-1 and TRBJ2-3, with TRBD1 matching over 8 bases. Germline loops: CDR1 SGHRS, CDR2 YFSETQ. The CDR3 has 16 residues. V lost 4 bases, J lost 1 base, and 8 bases stayed unmatched.

This chain connects TRBV30 to TRBJ2-2; a weak D match, TRBD1 (5 bases). Germline V gives CDR1 GTSNPN, CDR2 SVGIG (reference sequence). The germline V and J ends were trimmed by 0 bases and 4 bases, with 12 bases remaining between them. CDR3 size: 15 residues. CDR3 region: CAWSVSVRGTGELFF. CDR3 DNA sequence: TGTGCCTGGAGTGTCTCCGTAAGGGGCACCGGGGAGCTGTTTTTT.

The chain links TRBV9 to TRBJ1-3; D perhaps matches TRBD1 (6 bases). Germline V gene data show CDR1 as SGDLS and CDR2 as YYNGEE. Trimming left V 4 bases short and J 2 bases short, with 22 bases between. The CDR3 spans 18 residues. The CDR3 protein is CASSPRIETGAAGNTIYF. CDR3 sequence (DNA): TGTGCCAGCAGCCCACGAATCGAGACAGGTGCGGCTGGAAACACCATATATTTT.

The chain is built from TRBV5-6 and TRBJ1-2, with TRBD1 matching 8 bases. Germline CDR1 and CDR2: SGHDT and YYEEEE. The CDR3 has 15 amino acids. The V and J ends lost 4 bases and 7 bases, in that order; junction bases with no gene match: 12. The chain's CDR3 is CASSRDRGVISGYTF. In DNA, the CDR3 is TGTGCCAGCAGCCGTGACAGGGGAGTTATAAGTGGCTACACCTTC.

Only a few counts were recorded for this clone. The chain's CDR3 is CASSPGGELFF. CDR3 nucleotide sequence: TGTGCCAGCAGCCCAGGCGGGGAGCTGTTTTTT. The chain combines TRBV7-3 with TRBJ2-2, with no clear D. Trimming pared 5 bases from V and 7 bases from J, leaving 5 bases between. There are 11 residues in the CDR3. From germline, CDR1 is SGHTA and CDR2 FQGTGA.

This sequence joins TRBV2 and TRBJ1-6; D is possibly TRBD1 (6 bases). Trimming cost V 3 bases and J 9 bases, with 12 bases left between them. Germline V gene data show CDR1 as SNHLY and CDR2 as FYNNEI. The CDR3 covers 14 residues. Here the CDR3 reads CASSEGQGSSPLHF. The CDR3 nucleotides read TGTGCCAGCAGTGAGGGGCAGGGGAGTTCACCCCTCCACTTT.

V usage is TRBV10-3 and J usage is TRBJ1-1, with D unclear. Germline V lookup: CDR1 ENHRY, CDR2 SYGVKD. This CDR3 is built from 13 residues. Trimming stripped 0 bases from V and 3 bases from J, with 5 bases between. In nucleotides, the CDR3 is TGTGCCATCAGTGAGTCAGAGGACACTGAAGCTTTCTTT. The encoded protein is CAISESEDTEAFF.

The V gene is TRBV5-4, the J gene TRBJ2-3, with D perhaps TRBD2 (5 bases). The CDR3 is 16 residues long. Trimming took off 4 bases at V and 5 bases at J, with 20 bases between the two ends. Germline loops: CDR1 SGHNT, CDR2 YYREEE (reference sequence). The CDR3 bases are TGTGCCAGCAGCCCCCGGGGTAGTCAACCCCAAGATACGCAGTATTTT. Amino acids: CASSPRGSQPQDTQYF.

V usage is TRBV6-6 and J usage is TRBJ1-1; 10 bases match TRBD1. Germline V gives CDR1 MNHNY, CDR2 SVGAGI (reference sequence). The ends lost 5 bases at V and 7 bases at J; junction bases unmatched: 19. CDR3 size: 18 residues. The CDR3 loop is CASSQSRQGARSGFEAFF. The CDR3, as DNA: TGTGCCAGCAGTCAAAGCCGACAGGGGGCGAGGTCTGGGTTTGAAGCTTTCTTT.

This clone was recorded only once. V and J are TRBV11-2 and TRBJ2-7; 14 positions agree with TRBD2. This CDR3 has 14 amino acids. Losses at the gene ends were 5 bases for V and 7 bases for J; bases not matched to a gene: 4. Germline V lookup: CDR1 SGHAT, CDR2 FQNNGV. CDR3 sequence reads: CASSAGLAGVEQYF. CDR3 DNA: TGTGCCAGCAGCGCGGGACTAGCGGGGGTTGAGCAGTACTTC.

The chain carries TRBV27 and TRBJ2-7; TRBD1 matches 7 bases. This CDR3 is built from 16 residues. The J segment lost 5 bases and the V segment lost 0 bases, leaving 10 bases of the junction unmatched. From germline, CDR1 is MNHEY and CDR2 SMNVEV (reference sequence). The CDR3 coding sequence is TGTGCCAGCAGTTTATCTGGCTACAGGGGAATTCACGAGCAGTACTTC. Translating it yields CASSLSGYRGIHEQYF.

CDR3 in amino acids: CASSLGQSQPQHF. The CDR3 bases are TGTGCCAGCAGCCTGGGACAGTCTCAGCCCCAGCATTTT. This chain joins TRBV7-9 and TRBJ1-5; 7 nucleotides align to TRBD1. CDR1 and CDR2 from the germline V gene are SEHNR and FQNEAQ (reference sequence). The CDR3 is made up of 13 amino acids. Unmatched junction bases numbered 4, after V lost 5 bases and J lost 6 bases.

Concerning this clone: The junction departs from the called germline gene at one end, perhaps through a read error. The rearrangement joins TRBV5-4 to TRBJ1-2; perhaps TRBD1 as D (6 bases). The CDR3 loop spans 15 amino acids. The germline V gene encodes CDR1 SGHNT and CDR2 YYREEE (reference sequence). The CDR3: CASRPKQGLTYGYTF. The DNA for the CDR3 is TGTGCCAGCAGACCCAAACAGGGTCTAACCTATGGGTACACCTTC.

This clone occurred a few times. The rearrangement joins TRBV4-1 to TRBJ2-2; 14 bases agree with TRBD2. The CDR3 runs 16 residues. J lost 5 bases, V lost 5 bases, and 4 bases had no gene match. CDR1 is MGHRA and CDR2 is YSYEKL in the germline V gene. The CDR3 is CASSKTSGGGTGELFF. The CDR3 bases are TGCGCCAGCAGCAAGACTAGCGGGGGGGGTACCGGGGAGCTGTTTTTT.

V and J are TRBV29-1 and TRBJ2-7, with 9 nucleotides matching TRBD1. Germline V gene lookup returns CDR1 SQVTM and CDR2 ANQGSEA. The CDR3 length is 12 residues. The V and J ends lost 5 bases and 4 bases, in that order; junction bases with no gene match: 3. In DNA form, the CDR3 reads TGCAGCGTTAAGGACAGGGGATACGAGCAGTACTTC. Translated: CSVKDRGYEQYF.

V gene TRBV7-9 combines with J gene TRBJ1-1; D may be TRBD1 (6 bases). In germline, CDR1 is SEHNR, CDR2 FQNEAQ (reference sequence). The ends were cut back, 4 bases at V and 0 bases at J, with 12 bases in the middle. The CDR3 consists of 15 residues. CDR3 nucleotide sequence: TGTGCCAGCAGCTGGGCTACAGGGATGAACACTGAAGCTTTCTTT. Residues: CASSWATGMNTEAFF.

CDR3 region: CASSQAEGDIGYGYTF. CDR3 in DNA: TGTGCCAGCAGCCAAGCCGAAGGAGATATCGGCTATGGCTACACCTTC. This sequence joins TRBV4-2 and TRBJ1-2; no clear D gene. This CDR3 region has 16 residues. The V end lost 1 base, the J end lost 4 bases, and 16 bases lay between the germline ends. The germline V gene encodes CDR1 LGHNA and CDR2 YNFKEQ.

This clone was counted a few times. V is TRBV21-1 and J is TRBJ1-1. TRBV21-1 is labeled a pseudogene. The CDR3 sequence is 18 residues long. The CDR3, as DNA: TGTGCCAGCAGCAAAATAGCGGGACATTTTGTCGACAACACTGAAGCTTTCTTT. Translation gives CASSKIAGHFVDNTEAFF.

Only one count was recorded for this clone. The chain couples TRBV4-1 to TRBJ2-2; 7 nucleotides line up with TRBD2. This CDR3 is 15 amino acids long. Germline V gene data show CDR1 as MGHRA and CDR2 as YSYEKL. J lost 5 bases, V lost 6 bases, and 9 bases had no gene match. The CDR3 region is CASRLTSWGTGELFF. The CDR3 DNA is TGCGCCAGCAGGTTGACTAGCTGGGGGACCGGGGAGCTGTTTTTT.

Ten or more counts support this clone. The V gene is TRBV15, the J gene TRBJ2-7; tentatively, D is TRBD2 (5 bases). The CDR3 has 14 amino acids. Trimming cost V 0 bases and J 6 bases, with 12 bases left between them. CDR1 and CDR2 (germline): LNHNV, YYDKDF (reference sequence). CDR3 nucleotide sequence: TGTGCCACCAGCAGAGATAGGCTAGCCGGCGAGCAGTACTTC. This sequence encodes CATSRDRLAGEQYF. Full variable domain (remainder filled in from reference TRBV15 and TRBJ2-7): DAMVIQNPRYQVTQFGKPVTLSCSQTLNHNVMYWYQQKSSQAPKLLFHYYDKDFNNEADTPDNFQSRRPNTSFCFLDIRSPGLGDTAMYLCATSRDRLAGEQYFGPGTRLTVT.

This sequence joins TRBV5-6 and TRBJ1-3, with 7 nucleotides matching TRBD1. V dropped 4 bases and J dropped 8; count of bases not matched to a gene: 12. There are 15 residues in the CDR3. The germline V gene has CDR1 SGHDT and CDR2 YYEEEE. The CDR3 region is CASSTPTGALDTIYF. The CDR3 coding sequence is TGTGCCAGCAGCACGCCTACAGGGGCCCTGGACACCATATATTTT.

The chain joins TRBV9 to TRBJ2-2, with 7 nucleotides matching TRBD2. The J segment lost 0 bases and the V segment lost 0 bases, leaving 5 bases of the junction unmatched. CDR3 size: 17 residues. Germline CDR1 reads SGDLS; CDR2 reads YYNGEE. CDR3 sequence: CASSVGPGGTNTGELFF. The CDR3, as DNA: TGTGCCAGCAGCGTAGGCCCGGGGGGAACGAACACCGGGGAGCTGTTTTTT.

The sample holds one count of this clone. The chain combines TRBV9 with TRBJ2-3; D uncertain. Trimming removed 4 bases from V and 2 bases from J, with 11 bases in between. The CDR3 sequence is 14 residues long. Germline-derived CDR1 and CDR2 are SGDLS and YYNGEE. The CDR3 DNA follows: TGTGCCAGCAGCCGTAATTTACACACAGATACGCAGTATTTT. The encoded protein is CASSRNLHTDTQYF.

The rearrangement uses TRBV29-1 and TRBJ1-6, with 10 bases lining up with TRBD1. After removal of 5 bases from V and 6 bases from J, the junction contained 1 base not matched to a gene. Germline CDR1 SQVTM, CDR2 ANQGSEA. The CDR3 length is 13 residues. CDR3 sequence: CSVRDRGNSPLHF. Here the CDR3 DNA reads TGCAGCGTTCGGGACAGGGGTAATTCACCCCTCCACTTT.

CDR3 amino acids: CATPGYGGLGGYTF. In DNA form, the CDR3 reads TGTGCCACCCCGGGGTACGGCGGCTTAGGTGGCTACACCTTC. The chain employs TRBV2 and TRBJ1-2; no clear D. The ends were cut back, 10 bases at V and 7 bases at J, with 22 bases in the middle. The CDR3 totals 14 residues. Germline assignment: CDR1 SNHLY and CDR2 FYNNEI.

The chain joins TRBV10-3 to TRBJ1-4; TRBD1 might be the D (5 bases). The germline V and J ends were trimmed by 0 bases and 1 base, with 6 bases remaining between them. The CDR3 has 15 amino acids. Looked up from germline, CDR1 is ENHRY and CDR2 is SYGVKD. As DNA, the CDR3 is TGTGCCATCAGTGAGTCAAGGGGAACTAATGAAAAACTGTTTTTT. Residues: CAISESRGTNEKLFF.

In nucleotides, the CDR3 is TGTGCCAGCAGCGAATCGACAGGGGGCGCTTATTTTTGGGAAAAACTGTTTTTT. This translates into CASSESTGGAYFWEKLFF. V usage is TRBV9 and J usage is TRBJ1-4; 10 nucleotides match TRBD1. Germline-derived CDR1 and CDR2 are SGDLS and YYNGEE. V shed 3 bases, J shed 8 bases, and the junction held 16 bases outside the gene matches. The CDR3 contains 18 residues.

The chain recombines TRBV3-1 (or the pseudogene TRBV3-2) with TRBJ1-3, with TRBD1 matching 8 bases. The CDR3 has 17 residues. Germline loops: CDR1 LGHDT, CDR2 YNNKEL (reference sequence). The J segment lost 1 base and the V segment lost 4 bases, leaving 9 bases of the junction unmatched. The CDR3: CASSLPATGGSGNTIYF. In nucleotides, the CDR3 is TGTGCCAGCAGCCTTCCGGCAACAGGGGGATCTGGAAACACCATATATTTT.

The CDR3 region has the DNA TGTGCCAGCAGGTCCCGACAAAATGGCTACACCTTC. It yields the protein CASRSRQNGYTF. This chain joins TRBV6-5 and TRBJ1-2, with unresolved D. V was pared by 6 bases and J by 6 bases, with 11 bases between. The CDR3 is 12 residues long. Per germline, CDR1 MNHEY and CDR2 SVGAGI.